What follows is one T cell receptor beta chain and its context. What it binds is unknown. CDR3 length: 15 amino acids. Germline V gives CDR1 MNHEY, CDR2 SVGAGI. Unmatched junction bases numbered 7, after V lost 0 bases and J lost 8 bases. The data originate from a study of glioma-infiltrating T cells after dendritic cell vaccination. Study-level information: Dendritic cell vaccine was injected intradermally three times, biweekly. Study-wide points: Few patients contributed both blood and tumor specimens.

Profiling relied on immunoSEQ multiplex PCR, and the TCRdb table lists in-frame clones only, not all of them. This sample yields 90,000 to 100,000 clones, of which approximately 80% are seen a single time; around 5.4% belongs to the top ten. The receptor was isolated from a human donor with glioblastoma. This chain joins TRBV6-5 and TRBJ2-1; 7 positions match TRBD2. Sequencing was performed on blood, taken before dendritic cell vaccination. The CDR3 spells CASSYSGGRSDEQFF. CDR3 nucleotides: TGTGCCAGCAGTTACTCCGGCGGGAGAAGCGATGAGCAGTTCTTC.